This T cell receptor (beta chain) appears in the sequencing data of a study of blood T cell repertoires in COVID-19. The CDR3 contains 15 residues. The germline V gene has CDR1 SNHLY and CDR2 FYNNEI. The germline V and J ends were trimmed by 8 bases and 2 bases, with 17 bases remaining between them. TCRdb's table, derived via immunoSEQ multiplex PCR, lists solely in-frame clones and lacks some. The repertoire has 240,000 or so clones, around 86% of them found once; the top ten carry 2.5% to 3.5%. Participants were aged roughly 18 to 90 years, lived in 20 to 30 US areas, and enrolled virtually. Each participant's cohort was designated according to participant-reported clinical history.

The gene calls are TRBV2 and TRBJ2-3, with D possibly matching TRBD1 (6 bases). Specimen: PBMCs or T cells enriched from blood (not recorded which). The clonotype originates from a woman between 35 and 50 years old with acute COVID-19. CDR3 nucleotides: TGTGCCAGCGGCGGACAGATAACGATCACAGATACGCAGTATTTT. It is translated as CASGGQITITDTQYF.